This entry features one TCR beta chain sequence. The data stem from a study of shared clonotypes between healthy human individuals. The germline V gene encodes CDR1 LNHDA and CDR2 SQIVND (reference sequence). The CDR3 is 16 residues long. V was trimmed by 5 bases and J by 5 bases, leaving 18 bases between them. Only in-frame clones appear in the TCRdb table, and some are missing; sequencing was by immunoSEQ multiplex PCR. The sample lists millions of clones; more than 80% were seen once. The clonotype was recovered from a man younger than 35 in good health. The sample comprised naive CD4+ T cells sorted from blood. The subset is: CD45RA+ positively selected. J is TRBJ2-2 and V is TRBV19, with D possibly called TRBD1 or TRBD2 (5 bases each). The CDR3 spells CASSPRDLGVTGELFF. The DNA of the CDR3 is TGTGCCAGTAGTCCCCGGGACCTGGGCGTAACCGGGGAGCTGTTTTTT.